The 17 T cell receptor beta chains in this list originate from one sample, sequenced in a study of OX40 agonist ivuxolimab in advanced cancers. Clones were sequenced by immunoSEQ multiplex PCR, and TCRdb holds only the in-frame ones, with some missing. The sample lists more than 50,000 clones, roughly 87% occurring once. The material was CD4+ or CD8+ T cells sorted from blood, obtained in a trial of the OX40 agonist ivuxolimab. All receptors derive from an adult with an advanced solid tumor such as melanoma, head and neck, liver or kidney cancer.

CDR3 nucleotides: TGTGCCAGCAGTGGATACAGGGGGCGCAGGGAAAAACTGTTTTTT. It translates to CASSGYRGRREKLFF. V gene TRBV25-1 combines with J gene TRBJ1-4, with TRBD1 matching over 9 bases. V dropped 4 bases and J dropped 8; count of bases not matched to a gene: 8. The CDR3 contains 15 residues. Germline CDR1 reads MGHDK; CDR2 reads SYGVNS. Full variable domain (rest looked up from reference TRBV25-1 and TRBJ1-4): EADIYQTPRYLVIGTGKKITLECSQTMGHDKMYWYQQDPGMELHLIHYSYGVNSTEKGDLSSESTVSRIRTEHFPLTLESARPSHTSQYLCASSGYRGRREKLFFGSGTQLSVL.

The chain carries TRBV5-1 and TRBJ2-5; D is ambiguous. Between the trimmed V and J ends, which lost 0 bases and 2 bases, there was a span of 5 bases. CDR3 length: 13 amino acids. The germline CDR1 and CDR2 sequences are SGHRS and YFSETQ. Here the CDR3 reads CASSLAQQETQYF. The CDR3 DNA sequence: TGCGCCAGCAGCTTGGCACAACAAGAGACCCAGTACTTC.

The chain recombines TRBV9 with TRBJ1-2, with D unresolved. V gave up 0 bases and J gave up 5 bases, with 11 bases separating them. The germline V gene encodes CDR1 SGDLS and CDR2 YYNGEE. This CDR3 is built from 14 residues. The CDR3 sequence: CASSVGTTEYGYTF. The CDR3, as DNA: TGTGCCAGCAGCGTAGGGACTACAGAGTATGGCTACACCTTC.

The chain couples TRBV19 to TRBJ2-7, with 8 bases aligning to TRBD1. The V and J ends lost 5 bases and 3 bases, in that order; junction bases with no gene match: 6. The CDR3 runs to 14 residues. Germline CDR1 LNHDA, CDR2 SQIVND (reference sequence). The CDR3 DNA follows: TGTGCCAGTAGTCCAGCGACAGGGGTCTACGAGCAGTACTTC. Amino acid sequence: CASSPATGVYEQYF.

The DNA of the CDR3 is TGTGCCAGCAGCTCTAGGACAGGGAGCGGCTCTGGGGCCAACGTCCTGACTTTC. Amino acids: CASSSRTGSGSGANVLTF. This sequence joins TRBV7-3 and TRBJ2-6; 8 nucleotides align to TRBD1. The germline V gene encodes CDR1 SGHTA and CDR2 FQGTGA. The V gene end was trimmed by 4 bases and the J gene end by 0 bases; junction bases not matched to a gene: 8. The CDR3 is 18 amino acids. Filled out from reference TRBV7-3 and TRBJ2-6, the complete variable domain reads GAGVSQTPSNKVTEKGKYVELRCDPISGHTALYWYRQSLGQGPEFLIYFQGTGAADDSGLPNDRFFAVRPEGSVSTLKIQRTERGDSAVYLCASSSRTGSGSGANVLTFGAGSRLTVL.

V is TRBV5-1 and J is TRBJ2-7; a possible D gene is TRBD2 (5 bases). The V gene lost 2 bases and the J gene lost 0 bases, with 6 bases spanning the gap. The germline V gene encodes CDR1 SGHRS and CDR2 YFSETQ. CDR3 length: 13 amino acids. The CDR3: CASSFEGSYEQYF. In nucleotides, the CDR3 is TGCGCCAGCAGCTTCGAGGGCTCCTACGAGCAGTACTTC.

This rearrangement joins TRBV21-1 to TRBJ1-1. TRBV21-1 has pseudogene status. The length of the CDR3 is 15 residues. The CDR3: CASSIRDGKNTEAFF. The DNA of the CDR3 is TGTGCCAGCAGCATAAGGGACGGGAAGAACACTGAAGCTTTCTTT.

The sample holds a few counts of this clone. The chain joins TRBV5-5 to TRBJ1-2; maybe TRBD1 (6 bases). The CDR3 runs 14 residues. Trimming took 4 bases from V and 4 from J, leaving 14 bases between them. Germline CDR1 reads SGHKS; CDR2 reads YYEKEE (reference sequence). The CDR3 nucleotides read TGTGCCAGCAGCGGAACAGGGCAGGGCTATGGCTACACCTTC. Protein product: CASSGTGQGYGYTF.

The chain links TRBV13 to TRBJ1-1, with 12 bases fitting TRBD1. Per germline, CDR1 PRHDT and CDR2 FYEKMQ (reference sequence). The CDR3 length is 14 residues. Trimming took 6 bases from V and 11 from J; bases not matched to a gene: 10. The CDR3 sequence: CASSRDRGPRGAFF. CDR3 bases: TGTGCCAGCAGTCGGGACAGGGGGCCCCGTGGGGCTTTCTTT.

The chain joins TRBV7-2 to TRBJ2-7; tentative D call: TRBD1 (6 bases). Trimming took 1 base from V and 0 from J, leaving 16 bases between them. The CDR3 loop spans 17 amino acids. The germline CDR1 and CDR2 sequences are SGHTA and FQGNSA. The DNA for the CDR3 is TGTGCCAGCAGCTTAGGGGCGTGGGGGCAAAGCTCCTACGAGCAGTACTTC. This sequence encodes CASSLGAWGQSSYEQYF.

For the CDR3, the DNA is TGTGCCAGCTCAAAGGGGGGGGGCAATGAGCAGTTCTTC. Translation gives CASSKGGGNEQFF. The chain recombines TRBV19 with TRBJ2-1; perhaps TRBD2 as D (7 bases). CDR3 length: 13 residues. Germline CDR1 and CDR2: LNHDA and SQIVND (reference sequence). Trimming took 9 bases from V and 6 from J, leaving 15 bases between them.

The chain employs TRBV5-1 and TRBJ2-3; D is perhaps TRBD1 or TRBD2 (5 bases each). There are 14 residues in the CDR3. The germline V gene has CDR1 SGHRS and CDR2 YFSETQ. V shed 7 bases and J shed 2 bases, with 14 bases lying between them. The CDR3 nucleotides are TGCGCCAGCGGAAGTGGGGGAATCACAGATACGCAGTATTTT. Residues: CASGSGGITDTQYF.

This clone was counted only a few times. The chain is built from TRBV6-5 and TRBJ2-5; 9 nucleotides line up with TRBD1. Losses at the gene ends were 5 bases for V and 6 bases for J; bases not matched to a gene: 7. CDR3 length equals 14 residues. CDR1 is MNHEY, CDR2 SVGAGI, per germline. The CDR3 protein is CASSPRTGAQTQYF. CDR3 nucleotides: TGTGCCAGCAGTCCCAGGACAGGGGCGCAGACCCAGTACTTC.

The V gene is TRBV29-1, the J gene TRBJ2-7, with 12 bases that match TRBD2. The CDR3 consists of 14 residues. The V gene's germline CDR1 is SQVTM and CDR2 ANQGSEA. V lost 7 bases to trimming and J lost 3 bases; unmatched junction nucleotides: 7. CDR3 residues: CSDRLAGAHYEQYF. The CDR3 nucleotides read TGCAGCGACCGACTAGCGGGGGCCCACTACGAGCAGTACTTC.

The J gene is TRBJ1-1, the V gene TRBV7-9; D gene uncertain. The CDR3 runs to 15 residues. Per the germline V gene, CDR1 is SEHNR and CDR2 is FQNEAQ (reference sequence). V was trimmed by 3 bases and J by 0 bases, leaving 11 bases between them. The CDR3 sequence: CASSLPGNLNTEAFF. The CDR3 bases are TGTGCCAGCAGCTTGCCAGGAAACCTGAACACTGAAGCTTTCTTT. Looking up the rest from reference TRBV7-9 and TRBJ1-1 gives the full variable domain: DTGVSQNPRHKITKRGQNVTFRCDPISEHNRLYWYRQTLGQGPEFLTYFQNEAQLEKSRLLSDRFSAERPKGSFSTLEIQRTEQGDSAMYLCASSLPGNLNTEAFFGQGTRLTVV.

The V gene is TRBV5-1, the J gene TRBJ1-3; D remains ambiguous. V shed 4 bases and J shed 4 bases, with 12 bases lying between them. CDR1 is SGHRS, CDR2 YFSETQ, per germline. The CDR3 totals 14 residues. CDR3 bases: TGCGCCAGCAGCCAGGACTTGAGGGGAAACACCATATATTTT. Its translation is CASSQDLRGNTIYF.

The chain carries TRBV5-5 and TRBJ1-1, with TRBD1 as a possible D gene (5 bases). Germline V lookup: CDR1 SGHKS, CDR2 YYEKEE (reference sequence). This CDR3 region has 15 residues. V dropped 3 bases and J dropped 2 bases, with 14 bases sitting between them. DNA for the CDR3: TGTGCCAGCAGCTCCGTGGGGACGGCAAACACTGAAGCTTTCTTT. It encodes CASSSVGTANTEAFF.